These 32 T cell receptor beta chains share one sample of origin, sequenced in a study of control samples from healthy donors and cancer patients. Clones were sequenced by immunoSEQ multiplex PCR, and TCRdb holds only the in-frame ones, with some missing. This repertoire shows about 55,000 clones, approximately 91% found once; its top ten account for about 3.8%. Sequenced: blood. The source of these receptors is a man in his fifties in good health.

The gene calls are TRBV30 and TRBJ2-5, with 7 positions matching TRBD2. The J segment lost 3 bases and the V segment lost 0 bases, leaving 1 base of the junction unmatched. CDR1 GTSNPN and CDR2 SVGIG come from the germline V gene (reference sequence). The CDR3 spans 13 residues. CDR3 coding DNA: TGTGCCTGGAGTGTGCTAGCGGAAGAGACCCAGTACTTC. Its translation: CAWSVLAEETQYF.

CDR3 coding DNA: TGTGCCAGCAGTTTCTCAGGGAATTCACCCCTCCACTTT. Its translation is CASSFSGNSPLHF. The rearrangement links TRBV12-3 or TRBV12-4 to TRBJ1-6; D possibly corresponds to TRBD1 (5 bases). The CDR3 is made up of 13 amino acids. V lost 3 bases, J lost 7 bases, and 7 bases lay in between.

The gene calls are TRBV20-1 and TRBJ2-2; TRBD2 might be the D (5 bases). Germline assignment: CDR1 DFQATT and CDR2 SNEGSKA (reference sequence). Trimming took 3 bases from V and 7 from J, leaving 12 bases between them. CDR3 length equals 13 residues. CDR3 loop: CSASKAGVGELFF. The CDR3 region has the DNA TGCAGTGCTAGTAAGGCGGGCGTCGGGGAGCTGTTTTTT.

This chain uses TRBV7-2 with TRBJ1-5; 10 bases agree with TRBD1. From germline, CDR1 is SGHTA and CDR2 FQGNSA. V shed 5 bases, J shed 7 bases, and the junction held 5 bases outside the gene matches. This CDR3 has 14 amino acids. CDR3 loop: CASSPGQGEQPQHF. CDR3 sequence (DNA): TGTGCCAGCAGCCCCGGACAGGGGGAACAGCCCCAGCATTTT.

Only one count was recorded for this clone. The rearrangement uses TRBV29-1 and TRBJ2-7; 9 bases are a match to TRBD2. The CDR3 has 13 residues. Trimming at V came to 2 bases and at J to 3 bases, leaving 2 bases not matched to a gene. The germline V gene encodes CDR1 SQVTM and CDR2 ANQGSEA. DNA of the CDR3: TGCAGCGTTGAATCTAGCGGGAACTACGAGCAGTACTTC. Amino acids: CSVESSGNYEQYF.

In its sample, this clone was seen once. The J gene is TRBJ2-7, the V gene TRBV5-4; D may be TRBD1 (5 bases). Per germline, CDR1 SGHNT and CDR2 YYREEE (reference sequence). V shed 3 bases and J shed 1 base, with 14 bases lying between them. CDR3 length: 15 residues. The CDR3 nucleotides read TGTGCCAGCAGCTCATCCCGACAGACGTCCTACGAGCAGTACTTC. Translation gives CASSSSRQTSYEQYF.

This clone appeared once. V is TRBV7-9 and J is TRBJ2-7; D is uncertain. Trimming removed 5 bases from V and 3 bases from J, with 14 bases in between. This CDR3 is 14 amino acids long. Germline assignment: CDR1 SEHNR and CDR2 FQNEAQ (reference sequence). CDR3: CASSPPTQRYEQYF. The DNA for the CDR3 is TGTGCCAGCAGCCCCCCCACCCAACGCTACGAGCAGTACTTC.

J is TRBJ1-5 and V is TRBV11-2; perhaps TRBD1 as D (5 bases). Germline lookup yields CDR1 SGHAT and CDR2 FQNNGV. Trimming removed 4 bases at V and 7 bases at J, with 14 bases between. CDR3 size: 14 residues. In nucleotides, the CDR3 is TGTGCCAGCAGCTCTAGCAGCGGGGGGCAGCCCCAGCATTTT. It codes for CASSSSSGGQPQHF. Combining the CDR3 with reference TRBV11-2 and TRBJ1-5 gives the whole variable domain EAGVAQSPRYKIIEKRQSVAFWCNPISGHATLYWYQQILGQGPKLLIQFQNNGVVDDSQLPKDRFSAERLKGVDSTLKIQPAKLEDSAVYLCASSSSSGGQPQHFGDGTRLSIL.

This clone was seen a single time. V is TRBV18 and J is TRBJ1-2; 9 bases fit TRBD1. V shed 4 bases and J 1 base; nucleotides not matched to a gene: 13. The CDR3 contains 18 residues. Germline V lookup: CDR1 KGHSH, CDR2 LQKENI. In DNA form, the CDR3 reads TGTGCCAGCTCACTCCCCCGCTCCGGGACAGGGTTTAACTATGGCTACACCTTC. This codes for CASSLPRSGTGFNYGYTF.

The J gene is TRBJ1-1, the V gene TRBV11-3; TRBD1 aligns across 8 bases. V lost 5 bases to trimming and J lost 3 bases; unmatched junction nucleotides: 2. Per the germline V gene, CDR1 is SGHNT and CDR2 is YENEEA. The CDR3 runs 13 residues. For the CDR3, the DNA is TGTGCCAGCAGCAAACAGGGGGACACTGAAGCTTTCTTT. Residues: CASSKQGDTEAFF.

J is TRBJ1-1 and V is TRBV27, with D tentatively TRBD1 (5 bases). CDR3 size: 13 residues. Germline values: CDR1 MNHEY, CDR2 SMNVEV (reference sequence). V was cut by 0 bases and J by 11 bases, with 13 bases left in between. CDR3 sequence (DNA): TGTGCCAGCAGTTTATCTCTGGGGCAGGCGGCTTTCTTT. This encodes CASSLSLGQAAFF.

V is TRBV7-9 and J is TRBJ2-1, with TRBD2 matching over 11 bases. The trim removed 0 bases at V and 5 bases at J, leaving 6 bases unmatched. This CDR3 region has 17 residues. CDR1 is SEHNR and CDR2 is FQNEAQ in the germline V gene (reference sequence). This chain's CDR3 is CASSLALGTSGNNEQFF. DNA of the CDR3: TGTGCCAGCAGCTTAGCCCTCGGGACTAGCGGCAACAATGAGCAGTTCTTC. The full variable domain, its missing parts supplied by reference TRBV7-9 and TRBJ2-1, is DTGVSQNPRHKITKRGQNVTFRCDPISEHNRLYWYRQTLGQGPEFLTYFQNEAQLEKSRLLSDRFSAERPKGSFSTLEIQRTEQGDSAMYLCASSLALGTSGNNEQFFGPGTRLTVL.

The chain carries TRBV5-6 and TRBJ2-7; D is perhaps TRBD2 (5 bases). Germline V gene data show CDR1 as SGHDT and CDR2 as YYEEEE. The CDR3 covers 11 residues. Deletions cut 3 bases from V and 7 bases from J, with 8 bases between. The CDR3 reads CASSSRGEQYF. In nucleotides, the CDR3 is TGTGCCAGCAGCTCGCGAGGGGAGCAGTACTTC.

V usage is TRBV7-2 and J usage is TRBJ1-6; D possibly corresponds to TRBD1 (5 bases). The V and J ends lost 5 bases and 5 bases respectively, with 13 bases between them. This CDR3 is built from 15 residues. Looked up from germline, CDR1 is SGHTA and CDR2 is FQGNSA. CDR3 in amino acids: CASSLRGVNNSPLHF. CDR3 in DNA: TGTGCCAGCAGCCTTCGGGGGGTAAATAATTCACCCCTCCACTTT. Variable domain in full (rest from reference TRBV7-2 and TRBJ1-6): GAGVSQSPSNKVTEKGKDVELRCDPISGHTALYWYRQSLGQGLEFLIYFQGNSAPDKSGLPSDRFSAERTGGSVSTLTIQRTQQEDSAVYLCASSLRGVNNSPLHFGNGTRLTVT.

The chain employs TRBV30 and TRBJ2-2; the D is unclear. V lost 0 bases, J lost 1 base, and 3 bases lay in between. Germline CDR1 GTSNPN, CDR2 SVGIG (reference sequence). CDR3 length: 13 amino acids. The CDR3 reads CAWSVRNTGELFF. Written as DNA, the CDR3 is TGTGCCTGGAGTGTACGGAACACCGGGGAGCTGTTTTTT.

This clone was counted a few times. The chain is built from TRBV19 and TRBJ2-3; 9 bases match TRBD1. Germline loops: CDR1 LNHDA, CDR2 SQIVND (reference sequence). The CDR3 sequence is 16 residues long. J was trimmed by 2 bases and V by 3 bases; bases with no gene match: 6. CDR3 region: CASSIGGTGHTDTQYF. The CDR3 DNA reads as TGTGCCAGTAGTATCGGTGGGACAGGGCACACAGATACGCAGTATTTT.

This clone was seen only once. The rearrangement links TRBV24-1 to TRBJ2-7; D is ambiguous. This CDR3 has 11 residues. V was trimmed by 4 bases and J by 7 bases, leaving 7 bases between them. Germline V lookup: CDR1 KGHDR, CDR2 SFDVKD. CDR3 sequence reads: CATSDAWEQYF. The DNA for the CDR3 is TGTGCCACCAGTGACGCCTGGGAGCAGTACTTC.

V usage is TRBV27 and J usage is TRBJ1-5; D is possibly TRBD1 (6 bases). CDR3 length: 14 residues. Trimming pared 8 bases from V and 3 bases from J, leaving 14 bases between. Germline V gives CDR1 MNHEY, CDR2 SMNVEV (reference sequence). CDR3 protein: CASGGPGYNQPQHF. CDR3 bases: TGTGCCAGCGGGGGCCCGGGGTACAATCAGCCCCAGCATTTT.

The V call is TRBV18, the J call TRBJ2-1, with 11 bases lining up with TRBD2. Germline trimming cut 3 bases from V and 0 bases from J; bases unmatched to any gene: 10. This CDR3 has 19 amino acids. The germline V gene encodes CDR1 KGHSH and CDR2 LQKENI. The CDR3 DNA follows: TGTGCCAGCTCACCTCGAGCGGGACTAGCGGTGATCTCCTACAATGAGCAGTTCTTC. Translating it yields CASSPRAGLAVISYNEQFF.

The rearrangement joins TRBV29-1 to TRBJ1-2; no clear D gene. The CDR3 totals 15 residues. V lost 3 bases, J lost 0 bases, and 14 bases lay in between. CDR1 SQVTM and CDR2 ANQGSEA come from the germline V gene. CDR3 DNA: TGCAGCGTTGATCCACACCCTTCCGCTAACTATGGCTACACCTTC. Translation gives CSVDPHPSANYGYTF.

CDR3 DNA sequence: TGTGCCAGCAGTTCCTTCCGGGACAGGGGCATGGGGACCCAGTACTTC. Translation: CASSSFRDRGMGTQYF. This chain joins TRBV27 and TRBJ2-5; 10 bases line up with TRBD1. Germline values: CDR1 MNHEY, CDR2 SMNVEV (reference sequence). V lost 4 bases, J lost 7 bases, and 12 bases stayed unmatched. The CDR3 is 16 amino acids.

The DNA for the CDR3 is TGCGCCAGCAGCCCGGGACCCAAGAACACCGGGGAGCTGTTTTTT. It specifies CASSPGPKNTGELFF. This chain links TRBV4-3 with TRBJ2-2; D may correspond to TRBD1 or TRBD2 (5 bases each). CDR3 size: 15 residues. V was shortened by 4 bases and J by 1 base, with 10 bases between the two germline ends. Germline values: CDR1 LGHNA, CDR2 YSLEER.

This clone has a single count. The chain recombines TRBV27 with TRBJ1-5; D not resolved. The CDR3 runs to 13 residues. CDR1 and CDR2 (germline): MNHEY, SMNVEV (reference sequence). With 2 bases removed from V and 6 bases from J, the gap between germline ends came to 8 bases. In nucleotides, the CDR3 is TGTGCCAGCAGTTTAACGGAATCTCAGCCCCAGCATTTT. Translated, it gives CASSLTESQPQHF.

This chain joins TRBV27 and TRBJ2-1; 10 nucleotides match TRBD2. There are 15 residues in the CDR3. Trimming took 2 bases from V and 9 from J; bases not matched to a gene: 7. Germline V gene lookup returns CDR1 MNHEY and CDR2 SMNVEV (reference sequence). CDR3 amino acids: CASSLASGRAGEQFF. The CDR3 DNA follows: TGTGCCAGCAGTTTAGCCAGCGGGAGGGCCGGTGAGCAGTTCTTC.

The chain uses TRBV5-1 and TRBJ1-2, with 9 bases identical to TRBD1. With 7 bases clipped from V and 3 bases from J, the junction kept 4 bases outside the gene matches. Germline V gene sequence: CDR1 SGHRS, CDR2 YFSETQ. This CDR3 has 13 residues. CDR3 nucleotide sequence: TGCGCCAGCCGACAGGGGGGAGACTATGGCTACACCTTC. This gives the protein CASRQGGDYGYTF.

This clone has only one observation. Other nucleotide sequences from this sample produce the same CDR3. Here the CDR3 reads CASSVGGSGQETQYF. The CDR3 region has the DNA TGTGCCAGCAGCGTAGGCGGGAGCGGGCAAGAGACCCAGTACTTC. V and J are TRBV9 and TRBJ2-5; TRBD2 aligns across 7 bases. The junction had 4 bases not matched to a gene; V was cut back by 0 bases and J by 2 bases. Germline V gene sequence: CDR1 SGDLS, CDR2 YYNGEE. The CDR3 contains 15 residues.

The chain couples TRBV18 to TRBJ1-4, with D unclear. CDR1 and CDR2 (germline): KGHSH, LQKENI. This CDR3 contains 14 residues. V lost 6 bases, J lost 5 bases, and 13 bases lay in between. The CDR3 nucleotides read TGTGCCAGCTCGCCCGATTTGTACAATGAAAAACTGTTTTTT. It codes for CASSPDLYNEKLFF.

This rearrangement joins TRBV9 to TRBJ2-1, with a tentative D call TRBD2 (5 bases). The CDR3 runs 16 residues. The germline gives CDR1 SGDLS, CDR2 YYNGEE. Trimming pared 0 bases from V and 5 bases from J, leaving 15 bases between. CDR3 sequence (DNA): TGTGCCAGCAGCGTAGGAGGGAATATGGTGGACAATGAGCAGTTCTTC. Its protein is CASSVGGNMVDNEQFF.

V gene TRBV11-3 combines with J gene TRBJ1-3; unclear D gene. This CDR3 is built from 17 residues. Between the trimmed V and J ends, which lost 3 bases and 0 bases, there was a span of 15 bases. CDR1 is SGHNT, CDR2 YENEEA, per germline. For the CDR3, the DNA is TGTGCCAGCAGCTTCTCGATGTCGGGGAGCTCTGGAAACACCATATATTTT. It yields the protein CASSFSMSGSSGNTIYF.

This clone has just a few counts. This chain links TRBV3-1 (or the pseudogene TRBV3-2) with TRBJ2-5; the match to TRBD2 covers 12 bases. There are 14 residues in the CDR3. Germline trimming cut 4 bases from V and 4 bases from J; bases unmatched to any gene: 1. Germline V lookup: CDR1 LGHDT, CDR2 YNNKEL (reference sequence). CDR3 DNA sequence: TGTGCCAGCAGCCTACTAGCGGGAGGAGAGACCCAGTACTTC. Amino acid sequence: CASSLLAGGETQYF.

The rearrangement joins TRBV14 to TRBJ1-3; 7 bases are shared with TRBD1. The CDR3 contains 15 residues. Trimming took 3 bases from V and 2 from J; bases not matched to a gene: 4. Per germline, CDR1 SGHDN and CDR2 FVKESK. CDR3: CASSQLTGAGNTIYF. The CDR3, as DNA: TGTGCCAGCAGCCAGTTAACAGGGGCTGGAAACACCATATATTTT.

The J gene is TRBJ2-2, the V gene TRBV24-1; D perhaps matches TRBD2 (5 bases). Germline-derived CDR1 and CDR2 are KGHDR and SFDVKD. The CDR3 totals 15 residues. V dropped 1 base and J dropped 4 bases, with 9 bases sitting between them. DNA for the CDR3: TGTGCCACCAGTGATTTCCCTGGACTCACCGGGGAGCTGTTTTTT. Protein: CATSDFPGLTGELFF.